This entry is about one T cell receptor (beta chain). This CDR3 is also generated by other DNA sequences in the sample. These data come from a study of blood T cell repertoires in COVID-19. Whole-study context: Samples representing acute and convalescent COVID-19 were sourced from the United States, Italy and Spain. The analysed material was cDNA or gDNA that came from T cells, B-cell-depleted T cells, or PBMCs.

The CDR3 spans 13 residues. V dropped 4 bases and J dropped 1 base, with 7 bases sitting between them. The germline V gene encodes CDR1 SGHVS and CDR2 FQNEAQ. Original processing notes: Amplifying reference gene primers gave estimates of nucleated cell counts. Sequencing was performed with immunoSEQ multiplex PCR; in TCRdb, only in-frame clones are kept and a portion is missing. D and trimming come from the DNA, and the V and J calls and clone size come from that table. The sample shows around 260,000 clones, around nine tenths of them seen only once. The sample taken for sequencing was peripheral blood. This sequence was found in a man aged 40-49 years who had recovered from COVID-19. The chain couples TRBV7-8 to TRBJ1-1; D is perhaps TRBD1 (6 bases). In DNA form, the CDR3 reads TGTGCCAGCAGCTCGGACAGGAACACTGAAGCTTTCTTT. Protein product: CASSSDRNTEAFF.